This T cell receptor (beta chain) was identified in a study of T cells after yellow fever vaccination. As to this clonotype: Its cognate antigen is unknown.

General observations from the study: Among all clonotypes, a small share was observed in both CD4 and CD8 compartments. Reappearance after the booster was observed for most primary-vaccination clones (96% CD4, roughly 88% CD8).

As TCR cDNA was made by 5'RACE template switching, a universal primer site and UMIs were added. TCRdb re-called the 5' RACE reads with MiXCR, one entry per CDR3 protein. The data show a few hundred thousand distinct CDR3 sequences, about 7.8% seen once. The ends were cut back, 1 base at V and 0 bases at J, with 10 bases in the middle. Per the germline V gene, CDR1 is SGHRS and CDR2 is YFSETQ. The CDR3 is made up of 15 amino acids. The V gene is TRBV5-1, the J gene TRBJ1-1; no clear D gene. The sequence was collected from a man between 18 and 35 years old who received the YFV17D yellow fever vaccine. The input for sequencing was PBMCs, taken about 41 days after the first yellow fever vaccination. This CDR3 reads CASSLWEGLNTEAFF. The CDR3, as DNA: TGCGCCAGCAGCTTGTGGGAGGGCTTGAACACTGAAGCTTTCTTT.